This TCR beta chain was identified in a study of blood T cell repertoires in COVID-19. Turning to the study itself: The United States, Italy and Spain supplied acute and convalescent COVID-19 samples.

Per the germline V gene, CDR1 is MNHEY and CDR2 is SVGEGT. This CDR3 spans 19 amino acids. After removal of 0 bases from V and 2 bases from J, the junction contained 15 bases not matched to a gene. Participants were aged about 18 to 89 years from about two dozen US areas. Assay: immunoSEQ multiplex PCR; the TCRdb copy retains only in-frame clones and omits some. This repertoire shows 220,000 or so clones, around 91% found once; its top ten account for over 3%. V is TRBV6-2 or TRBV6-3 and J is TRBJ2-7, with TRBD2 identical over 8 bases. The source of this sequence is a woman under 30 in a cohort exposed to, infected with or recovered from COVID-19 (not recorded which). Source material: PBMCs or T cells enriched from blood (not recorded which). CDR3: CASSYSRTSYGLGTYEQYF. The CDR3 region has the DNA TGTGCCAGCAGTTACTCCCGGACTAGCTACGGTTTGGGGACCTACGAGCAGTACTTC.